These 28 T cell receptor beta chains came from one sample sequenced in a study of cytomegalovirus exposure and HLA in healthy donors. The PCR was carried out with 60 Vbeta primers and 13 Jbeta primers. The method was immunoSEQ multiplex PCR; TCRdb's version includes in-frame clones alone and lacks a portion of them. The table has 150,000 to 200,000 clones, roughly 70% seen once; the top ten hold roughly 1.6%. The sample comprised PBMCs. All receptors derive from a girl between 5 and 17 years old in good health and CMV-seronegative.

J is TRBJ1-5 and V is TRBV18; D ambiguous. V dropped 6 bases and J dropped 6 bases, with 6 bases sitting between them. CDR3 length: 11 residues. Germline assignment: CDR1 KGHSH and CDR2 LQKENI. The CDR3 region is CASSYGQPQHF. CDR3 in DNA: TGTGCCAGCTCGTACGGTCAGCCCCAGCATTTT.

CDR3 nucleotides: TGTGCCAGCAGCTTCGGACAGTTAAACACTGAAGCTTTCTTT. Encoded protein: CASSFGQLNTEAFF. The V and J genes are TRBV5-6 and TRBJ1-1, with D maybe TRBD1 (6 bases). The germline gives CDR1 SGHDT, CDR2 YYEEEE. This CDR3 comprises 14 residues. The V and J ends lost 2 bases and 2 bases respectively, with 10 bases between them.

The count of this clone is one. The CDR3 is CASSWDRNQPQHF. The DNA for the CDR3 is TGTGCCAGCAGTTGGGACAGAAATCAGCCCCAGCATTTT. The chain employs TRBV6-5 and TRBJ1-5; 7 bases line up with TRBD1. The CDR3 consists of 13 residues. CDR1 and CDR2 from the germline V gene are MNHEY and SVGAGI. After removal of 4 bases from V and 4 bases from J, the junction contained 1 base not matched to a gene.

This chain links TRBV28 with TRBJ2-1; 12 nucleotides align to TRBD2. Germline V gene data show CDR1 as MDHEN and CDR2 as SYDVKM. There are 17 residues in the CDR3. The V segment lost 4 bases and the J segment 4 bases; nucleotides outside the gene matches: 8. This CDR3 reads CASSSSPSGGGYNEQFF. Written as DNA, the CDR3 is TGTGCCAGCAGTTCAAGTCCTAGCGGGGGGGGATACAATGAGCAGTTCTTC.

The chain combines TRBV6-4 with TRBJ2-1; 14 positions agree with TRBD2. Losses at the gene ends were 6 bases for V and 5 bases for J; bases not matched to a gene: 6. The CDR3 consists of 16 residues. Germline V gives CDR1 MRHNA, CDR2 SNTAGT. For the CDR3, the DNA is TGTGCCAGCAGACCGACTAGCGGGGGGGTTAACAATGAGCAGTTCTTC. This codes for CASRPTSGGVNNEQFF.

The rearrangement links TRBV19 to TRBJ1-4; tentatively, D is TRBD1 (5 bases). V lost 10 bases and J 4 bases, leaving 13 bases between the germline ends. The length of the CDR3 is 13 residues. The germline V gene encodes CDR1 LNHDA and CDR2 SQIVND (reference sequence). CDR3 amino acids: CATLDSLNEKLFF. The CDR3 nucleotides read TGTGCCACTCTAGACAGCCTTAATGAAAAACTGTTTTTT.

The chain employs TRBV6-1 and TRBJ1-1; 7 nucleotides match TRBD1. CDR3 length: 14 amino acids. J lost 1 base, V lost 6 bases, and 5 bases had no gene match. CDR1 is MNHNS and CDR2 is SASEGT in the germline V gene. This CDR3 is CASRMDRQNTEAFF. The CDR3 coding sequence is TGTGCCAGCAGGATGGACAGGCAGAACACTGAAGCTTTCTTT.

The sample holds a few counts of this clone. The chain couples TRBV5-1 to TRBJ2-6, with D possibly matching TRBD1 (6 bases). Trimming pared 4 bases from V and 2 bases from J, leaving 13 bases between. There are 16 residues in the CDR3. Germline-derived CDR1 and CDR2 are SGHRS and YFSETQ. CDR3 nucleotide sequence: TGCGCCAGCAGCCCCCCGACAGGAGCTGGGGCCAACGTCCTGACTTTC. Translated, it gives CASSPPTGAGANVLTF. Drawing the rest from reference TRBV5-1 and TRBJ2-6, the complete variable domain is KAGVTQTPRYLIKTRGQQVTLSCSPISGHRSVSWYQQTPGQGLQFLFEYFSETQRNKGNFPGRFSGRQFSNSRSEMNVSTLELGDSALYLCASSPPTGAGANVLTFGAGSRLTVL.

This clone occurred a few times. J is TRBJ1-1 and V is TRBV6-6; D is possibly TRBD1 (6 bases). CDR3 size: 13 residues. V shed 1 base and J shed 10 bases, with 13 bases lying between them. Germline CDR1 reads MNHNY; CDR2 reads SVGAGI (reference sequence). For the CDR3, the DNA is TGTGCCAGCAGTTACTACGGGGGGCGCGGAGCTTTCTTT. Translation gives CASSYYGGRGAFF.

V and J are TRBV19 and TRBJ1-3; TRBD1 matches 10 bases. The V gene end was trimmed by 6 bases and the J gene end by 2 bases; junction bases not matched to a gene: 1. In germline, CDR1 is LNHDA, CDR2 SQIVND (reference sequence). This CDR3 is built from 14 residues. The CDR3: CASSGTGAGNTIYF. In DNA, the CDR3 is TGTGCCAGTAGCGGGACAGGGGCTGGAAACACCATATATTTT.

V and J are TRBV9 and TRBJ2-1; TRBD2 matches 8 bases. Germline V lookup: CDR1 SGDLS, CDR2 YYNGEE. Trimming cost V 3 bases and J 1 base; bases outside gene matches: 3. This CDR3 is built from 15 residues. Here the CDR3 DNA reads TGTGCCAGCAGCGAGCGGGGGCCTTCCTACAATGAGCAGTTCTTC. Translated: CASSERGPSYNEQFF.

This clone was counted a few times. This chain connects TRBV6-5 to TRBJ1-4; no clear D. V lost 3 bases to trimming and J lost 1 base, with 6 bases between them. Looked up from germline, CDR1 is MNHEY and CDR2 is SVGAGI. The CDR3 spans 14 residues. This CDR3 reads CASSYQETNEKLFF. As DNA, the CDR3 is TGTGCCAGCAGTTATCAGGAAACTAATGAAAAACTGTTTTTT.

This chain joins TRBV5-1 and TRBJ2-7; D is possibly TRBD1 (6 bases). Germline V gene data show CDR1 as SGHRS and CDR2 as YFSETQ. Trimming removed 4 bases from V and 3 bases from J, with 14 bases in between. The CDR3 sequence is 14 residues long. CDR3 nucleotide sequence: TGCGCCAGCAGCACTTGGACAGATAACTACGAGCAGTACTTC. Translation: CASSTWTDNYEQYF.

The CDR3 is CASSPGVANTEAFF. CDR3 bases: TGTGCCAGCAGCCCCGGGGTCGCGAACACTGAAGCTTTCTTT. This rearrangement joins TRBV27 to TRBJ1-1; D not certain. CDR1 is MNHEY and CDR2 is SMNVEV in the germline V gene (reference sequence). V was cut by 6 bases and J by 1 base, with 12 bases left in between. There are 14 residues in the CDR3.

This clone has just a few counts. The V and J genes are TRBV2 and TRBJ1-1; D remains ambiguous. The CDR3 is made up of 14 amino acids. V dropped 6 bases and J dropped 3 bases, with 14 bases sitting between them. The germline CDR1 and CDR2 sequences are SNHLY and FYNNEI. DNA of the CDR3: TGTGCCAGCAGCCGAGATAGAAGTTACACTGAAGCTTTCTTT. Protein sequence: CASSRDRSYTEAFF.

The rearrangement uses TRBV28 and TRBJ1-1; D uncertain. The germline V gene encodes CDR1 MDHEN and CDR2 SYDVKM. This CDR3 is 16 amino acids long. The germline V and J ends were trimmed by 6 bases and 3 bases, with 20 bases remaining between them. DNA of the CDR3: TGTGCCAGCAGCGAGGTTACGGGGATTACGGACACTGAAGCTTTCTTT. It yields the protein CASSEVTGITDTEAFF.

The chain has TRBV19 and TRBJ1-1, with TRBD1 as a possible D gene (6 bases). The CDR3 has 15 residues. Trimming shortened V by 5 bases and J by 2 bases, and 15 bases separated the two germline ends. Germline lookup yields CDR1 LNHDA and CDR2 SQIVND (reference sequence). The CDR3 protein is CASSHRQAYNTEAFF. CDR3 DNA: TGTGCCAGTAGTCACCGACAGGCCTACAACACTGAAGCTTTCTTT.

V usage is TRBV7-8 and J usage is TRBJ1-5; tentatively, D is TRBD1 (6 bases). Trimming stripped 5 bases from V and 7 bases from J, with 15 bases between. This CDR3 is 14 amino acids long. CDR1 is SGHVS, CDR2 FQNEAQ, per germline. The CDR3, as DNA: TGTGCCAGCAGCCCGATGACAGGCGGCCAGCCCCAGCATTTT. Protein sequence: CASSPMTGGQPQHF.

The chain uses TRBV7-6 and TRBJ2-1; the match to TRBD2 covers 14 bases. The CDR3 extends over 21 amino acids. Germline V gene data show CDR1 as SGHVS and CDR2 as FNYEAQ. J lost 7 bases, V lost 5 bases, and 22 bases had no gene match. For the CDR3, the DNA is TGTGCCAGCAGCCTCCACGGGGGTGGGTCGGCGACTAGCGGGGGGGTAAATGAGCAGTTCTTC. Amino acid sequence: CASSLHGGGSATSGGVNEQFF.

The chain recombines TRBV19 with TRBJ1-1; D is unclear. Per germline, CDR1 LNHDA and CDR2 SQIVND (reference sequence). This CDR3 contains 14 residues. The germline V and J ends were trimmed by 4 bases and 6 bases, with 15 bases remaining between them. For the CDR3, the DNA is TGTGCCAGTAGTAAACAGCCTCATCTCTCTGAAGCTTTCTTT. Its protein product is CASSKQPHLSEAFF.

The chain employs TRBV29-1 and TRBJ2-5, with no clear D. The germline V gene has CDR1 SQVTM and CDR2 ANQGSEA. The CDR3 length is 10 residues. V shed 5 bases and J shed 5 bases, with 6 bases lying between them. The CDR3 DNA is TGCAGCGTTATCAGTGAGACCCAGTACTTC. This gives the protein CSVISETQYF.

The chain recombines TRBV14 with TRBJ1-2; D unresolved. V lost 1 base and J 4 bases, leaving 10 bases between the germline ends. CDR3 length equals 14 residues. From germline, CDR1 is SGHDN and CDR2 FVKESK. CDR3 sequence: CASSQAGRPYGYTF. Here the CDR3 DNA reads TGTGCCAGCAGCCAAGCAGGCAGGCCCTATGGCTACACCTTC.

This clone was found a few times. CDR3 sequence reads: CASRGQGYTEAFF. CDR3 in DNA: TGCGCCAGCAGGGGACAGGGGTACACTGAAGCTTTCTTT. The chain employs TRBV10-1 and TRBJ1-1; 10 positions agree with TRBD1. V was clipped by 6 bases and J by 3 bases; unmatched bases: 1. Germline CDR1 and CDR2: WNHNN and SYGVQD (reference sequence). The CDR3 extends over 13 amino acids.

The chain links TRBV5-1 to TRBJ2-1; perhaps TRBD1 as D (6 bases). The germline V and J ends were trimmed by 2 bases and 0 bases, with 12 bases remaining between them. The CDR3 is 16 residues long. From germline, CDR1 is SGHRS and CDR2 YFSETQ. CDR3 loop: CASSLSRDNSYNEQFF. In nucleotides, the CDR3 is TGCGCCAGCAGCTTATCCCGGGACAACTCCTACAATGAGCAGTTCTTC.

The chain couples TRBV6-6 to TRBJ1-2, with D possibly TRBD1 on 6 matching bases. The V gene lost 6 bases and the J gene lost 4 bases, with 12 bases spanning the gap. The CDR3 length is 13 residues. Germline V gene sequence: CDR1 MNHNY, CDR2 SVGAGI (reference sequence). CDR3 DNA: TGTGCCAGCAGGGGGGGCGGGGGCTATGGCTACACCTTC. Translating gives CASRGGGGYGYTF.

The rearrangement joins TRBV12-5 to TRBJ1-1, with 11 bases lining up with TRBD1. CDR3 length: 17 amino acids. The germline V gene encodes CDR1 LGHNT and CDR2 FRNRAP. With V trimmed by 0 bases and J by 4 bases, 7 bases remained unmatched. The DNA for the CDR3 is TGTGCTAGTGGTTTGGTACCTTATGGGACAGGGGGCACTGAAGCTTTCTTT. Amino acid sequence: CASGLVPYGTGGTEAFF.

This clone occurred a few times. CDR3 nucleotides: TGTGCCAGCAGTGAATTTCTTGGCGGGGCTAACTATGGCTACACCTTC. Translated, it gives CASSEFLGGANYGYTF. The rearrangement joins TRBV6-1 to TRBJ1-2; no reliable D call. Trimming took 2 bases from V and 0 from J, leaving 13 bases between them. Germline lookup yields CDR1 MNHNS and CDR2 SASEGT. The CDR3 totals 16 residues.

The rearrangement uses TRBV19 and TRBJ2-5; 11 bases are a match to TRBD2. The germline V gene has CDR1 LNHDA and CDR2 SQIVND (reference sequence). CDR3 length: 16 residues. The junction had 15 bases not matched to a gene; V was cut back by 10 bases and J by 5 bases. As DNA, the CDR3 is TGTGCCACCCGGCGTGGAACTAGCGGGGGTGTGGAGACCCAGTACTTC. Residues: CATRRGTSGGVETQYF.